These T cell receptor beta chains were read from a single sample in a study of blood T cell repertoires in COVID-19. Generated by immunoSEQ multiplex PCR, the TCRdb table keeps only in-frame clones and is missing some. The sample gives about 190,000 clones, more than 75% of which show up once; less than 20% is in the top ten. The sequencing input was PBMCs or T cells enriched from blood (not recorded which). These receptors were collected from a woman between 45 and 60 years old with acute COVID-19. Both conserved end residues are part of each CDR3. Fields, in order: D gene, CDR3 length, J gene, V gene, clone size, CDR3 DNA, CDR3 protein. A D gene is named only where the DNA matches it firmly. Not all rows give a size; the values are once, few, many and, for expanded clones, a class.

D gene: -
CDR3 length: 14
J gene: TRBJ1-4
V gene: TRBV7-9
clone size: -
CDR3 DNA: TGTGCCAGCAGCCAAGGGGGAACTAATGAAAAACTGTTTTTT
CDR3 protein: CASSQGGTNEKLFF

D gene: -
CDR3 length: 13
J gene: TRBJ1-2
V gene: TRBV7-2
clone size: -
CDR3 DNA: TGTGCCAGCAGCTCGGGAGATAACTATGGCTACACCTTC
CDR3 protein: CASSSGDNYGYTF

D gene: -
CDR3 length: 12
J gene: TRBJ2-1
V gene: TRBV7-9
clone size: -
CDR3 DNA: TGTGCCAGCAGCTTAGCCTTAGTGGAGCAGTTCTTC
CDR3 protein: CASSLALVEQFF

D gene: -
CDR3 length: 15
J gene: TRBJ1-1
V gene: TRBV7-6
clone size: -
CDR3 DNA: TGTGCCAGCAGCTTAGCCGGACACTTGAACACTGAAGCTTTCTTT
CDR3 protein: CASSLAGHLNTEAFF

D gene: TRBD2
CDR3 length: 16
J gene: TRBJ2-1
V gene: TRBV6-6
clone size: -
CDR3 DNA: TGTGCCAGCAGTCGGGGGGCGGGGGGCCCCTACAATGAGCAGTTCTTC
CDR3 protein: CASSRGAGGPYNEQFF

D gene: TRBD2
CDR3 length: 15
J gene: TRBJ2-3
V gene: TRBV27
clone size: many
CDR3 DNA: TGTGCCAGCAGTCACCGCGGGGGGCACGGAGATACGCAGTATTTT
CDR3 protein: CASSHRGGHGDTQYF

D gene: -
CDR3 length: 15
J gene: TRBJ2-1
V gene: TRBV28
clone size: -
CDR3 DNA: TGTGCCAGCAGTCTGACAGGAGTTAGGGTCAATGAGCAGTTCTTC
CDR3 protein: CASSLTGVRVNEQFF

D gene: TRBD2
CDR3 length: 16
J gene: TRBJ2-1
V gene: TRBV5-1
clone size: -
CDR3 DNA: TGCGCCAGCAGCTCACTAGCGGGGGTGGGTTCGAATGAGCAGTTCTTC
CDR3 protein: CASSSLAGVGSNEQFF

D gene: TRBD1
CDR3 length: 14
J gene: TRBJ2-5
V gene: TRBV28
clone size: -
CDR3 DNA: TGTGCCAGCAGTTCCGGACAGGCCCAAGAGACCCAGTACTTC
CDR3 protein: CASSSGQAQETQYF

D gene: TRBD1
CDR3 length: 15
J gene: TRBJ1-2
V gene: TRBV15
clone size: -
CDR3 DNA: TGTGCCACCAGCAGGGAAACAGGGGGACTCTATGGCTACACCTTC
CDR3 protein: CATSRETGGLYGYTF

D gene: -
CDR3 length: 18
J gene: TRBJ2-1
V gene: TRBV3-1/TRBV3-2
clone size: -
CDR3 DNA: TGTGCCAGCAGCCAAGTCTCGGCCGGAGGCCTCTCCTACAATGAGCAGTTCTTC
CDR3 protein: CASSQVSAGGLSYNEQFF